A single T cell receptor (beta chain) is shown here with its context. This clonotype was observed many times. Its antigen is currently not known. No base-level quality is on record; no much larger clone is a single base apart. Ophthalmopathy patients had moderately to severely active disease, Clinical Activity Score of at least 3, NOSPECS grade of at least 4, and duration under 3 months. The study excluded patients with uncontrolled infections, other autoimmune diseases, pregnancy or lactation. Diagnoses were based on clinical symptoms, serum thyroxine and TRAb, thyroid ultrasound and orbital computed tomography. Ficoll-Paque density gradient centrifugation was used to isolate PBMCs from about 9.4 ml of fresh peripheral blood. Trizol reagent was used to extract total RNA, and RNA quality was then checked on an Agilent 2100 Bioanalyzer. The TCR beta CDR3 regions were amplified from the RNA transcripts. The TCR CDR3 was subjected to a first round of RT-PCR using the HTBI primer set and the Qiagen OneStep RT-PCR kit. Libraries were constructed in a second round of multiplex PCR, after which size selection and purification were performed. Libraries were sequenced paired-end with 100 bp reads on an Illumina HiSeq2000. Concerning the study's data processing: SOAPnuke was used to process the raw data, with reads discarded if the reads contained adapters or uncalled bases, had a mean Phred below 15, or lacked an exact constant-primer or identifier match. High-quality paired reads were merged using COPE v1.2.5, and each unique nucleotide sequence was defined as a clonotype. MiTCR v1.1 was used to align the clonotypes against IMGT TRBV, TRBD and TRBJ reference segments. Analysis was restricted to V-J combinations with a frequency above 0.0001, which covered roughly 99% of repertoires. The TCS score was defined as the ratio of F50 (clonal expansion) to E x V (chaos), calculated using BLOSUM62-based TCRdist between CDR3 peptides within each V-J. Welch's t-statistics and random forest reduced approximately 520 V-J features to around 14, which were used in a naive Bayes classifier (R e1071). TCRdb handled the public reads itself, with Q25 trimming in fastp and clone calling in MiXCR, and kept productive beta chains. All rows with the same CDR3 protein become a single entry with the most common DNA and genes. The V and J calls follow TCRdb's processing rather than the paper's. The table for this sample lists about 410,000 distinct CDR3 sequences; around 13% of them were counted only once. Of the sample, around a fifth falls within the top ten clones.

This entry is derived from a study of T cells in Graves' hyperthyroidism and ophthalmopathy (dated by TCRdb to the late 2010s). Study-wide context: Peripheral blood was sampled at the time of initial diagnosis, prior to any treatment. In addition, the study compared T-cell repertoires in thyroid tissue and in blood from roughly six Graves' hyperthyroidism patients. The paper describes TCR Vbeta CDR3 sequencing of about 140 peripheral blood samples, made up of roughly 45 ophthalmopathy patients, around 73 hyperthyroidism patients and 17 progressor patients. After blood sampling, hyperthyroidism patients were treated with methimazole at a starting dose of 30 mg daily, and ophthalmopathy patients were treated with high-dose intravenous methylprednisolone. The roughly 90 discovery patients were divided at random into training and test sets in a 7:3 ratio. To identify TCR V-J signatures that set the groups apart, the researchers used a discovery cohort of more than 95 patients, made up of 43 with Graves' ophthalmopathy and about 60 with stable Graves' hyperthyroidism. Prospective prediction of ophthalmopathy was tested in an independent validation cohort of 18 to 20 hyperthyroidism patients and 17 patients who later progressed to ophthalmopathy. Findings and caveats that apply to the study as a whole: In validation, the model predicted progression to ophthalmopathy a median of around 6.5 months before onset, with 65% to 71% sensitivity and more than 72% specificity. Sample size was not statistically predetermined, and investigators were not blinded to group allocation. Ophthalmopathy was separated from stable hyperthyroidism by a 13 V-J signature model, with roughly 88% sensitivity and around 81% specificity obtained in cross-validation and 80%/75% obtained in testing. Most expanded thyroid clonotypes (frequency above 0.001) were also detected in blood, a finding suggesting that blood repertoires may reflect thyroid immune responses.

The V end loses 7 bases and the J end loses 0 bases, and a stretch of 12 bases separates them. The CDR3 spans 14 residues, from the cysteine through the phenylalanine. Just the 42-base CDR3 DNA is kept, in frame starting at base 1. CDR1 and CDR2 were assigned from the germline V gene as MNHNS and SASEGT. The chain was built from TRBV6-1 and TRBJ1-2; no D gene can be assigned with confidence. Material: blood. The receptor was derived from a woman aged 25 to 39 with Graves' ophthalmopathy. At the DNA level, the sequence is TGTGCCAGCACCCCGGGAGGTTCTAACTATGGCTACACCTTC. This translates into CASTPGGSNYGYTF.